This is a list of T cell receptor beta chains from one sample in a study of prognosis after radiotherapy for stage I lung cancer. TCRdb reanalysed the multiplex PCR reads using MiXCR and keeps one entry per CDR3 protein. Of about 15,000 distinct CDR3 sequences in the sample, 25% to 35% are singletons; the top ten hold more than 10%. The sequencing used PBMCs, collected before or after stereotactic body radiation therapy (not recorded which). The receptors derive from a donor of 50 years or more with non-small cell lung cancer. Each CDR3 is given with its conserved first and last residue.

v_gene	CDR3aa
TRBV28	CASSMTGTTGELFF
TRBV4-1	CASSQVGTNRGETQYF
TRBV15	CATSRDEGDEQFF
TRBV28	CASSYQLPVGSPLHF
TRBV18	CASSPLDGNEQFF
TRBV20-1	CSARGDTGYLYNEQLF
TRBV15	CATSRVLNARELFF
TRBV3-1	CASSRGMGGSEAFF
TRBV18	CASSPPNPGKWTGEQFF
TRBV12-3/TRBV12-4	CASRPTGTGRQYF
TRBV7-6	CASSLDTGNTIYF
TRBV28	CASSLVLTSTDTQYF
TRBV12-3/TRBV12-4	CASSLIAGSYNEQFF
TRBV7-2	CASSPRASLGYTF
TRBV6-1	CASNAGTSGMKVYEQYF
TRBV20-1	CSASRQGPYNEQFF
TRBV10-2	CASSEPTSGQYEQYF
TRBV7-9	CASSLGRLAHYNEQFF
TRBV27	CASSLSPQANYGYTF
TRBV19	CASSMVRATESFF
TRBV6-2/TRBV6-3	CASTDRPYEQYF
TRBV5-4	CASKPTGDDTEAFF
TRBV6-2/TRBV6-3	CASRTPGGVHEQYF
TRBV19	CASSLRTANTEAFF
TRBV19	CASSSAGRSGNTIYF
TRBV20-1	CSARGGKSFSGNTIYF
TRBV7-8	CASSFGDYNEQFF
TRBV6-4	CASSDLAGGEETQYF
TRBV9	CASSAGTSGSHTDTQYF
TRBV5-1	CASSFYQETQYF
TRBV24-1	CATSEGDRGIYGYTF
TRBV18	CASSPPSWTANSYEQYF
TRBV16	CASSQSETYSYEQYF
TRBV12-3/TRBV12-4	CASSLSRSEQYF
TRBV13	CASSQKVPPSYNEQFF
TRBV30	CAWRVESNSPLHF
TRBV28	CASSPSALAGTGELFF
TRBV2	CASSERTANIFF
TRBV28	CASSLYGRYNEQFF
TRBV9	CASSVSGNSPLHF
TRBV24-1	CATSEEGLHNEQLF
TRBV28	CASPPGLAAQRVDTQYF
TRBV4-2	CASSGYSGTGIRKGTGANVLTF
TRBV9	CASSVDTGNTIYF
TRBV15	CATSTYTRLSRDQPRHF
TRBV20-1	CSAPVTGEGNAIYF
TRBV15	CATSRGQAGVDTQYF